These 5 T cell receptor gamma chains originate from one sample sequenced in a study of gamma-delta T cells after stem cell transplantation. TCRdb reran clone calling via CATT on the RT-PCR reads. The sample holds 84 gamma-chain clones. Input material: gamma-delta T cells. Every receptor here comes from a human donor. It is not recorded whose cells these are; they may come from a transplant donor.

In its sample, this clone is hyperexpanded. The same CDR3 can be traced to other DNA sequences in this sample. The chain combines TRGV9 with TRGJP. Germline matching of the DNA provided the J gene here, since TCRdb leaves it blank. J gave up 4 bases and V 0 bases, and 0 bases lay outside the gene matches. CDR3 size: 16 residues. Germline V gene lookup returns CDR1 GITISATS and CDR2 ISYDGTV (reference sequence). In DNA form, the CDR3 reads TGTGCCTTGTGGGAGGTGCAAGAGTTGGGCAAAAAAATCAAGGTATTT. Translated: CALWEVQELGKKIKVF.

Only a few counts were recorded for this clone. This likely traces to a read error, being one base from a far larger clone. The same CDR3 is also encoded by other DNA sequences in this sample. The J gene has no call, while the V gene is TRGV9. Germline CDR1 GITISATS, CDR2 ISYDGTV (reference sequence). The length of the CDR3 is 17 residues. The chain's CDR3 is CALWEVLQELGKKIKVF. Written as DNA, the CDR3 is TGTGCCTTGTGGGAGGTGCTCCAAGAGTTGGGCAAAAAAATCAAAGTATTT.

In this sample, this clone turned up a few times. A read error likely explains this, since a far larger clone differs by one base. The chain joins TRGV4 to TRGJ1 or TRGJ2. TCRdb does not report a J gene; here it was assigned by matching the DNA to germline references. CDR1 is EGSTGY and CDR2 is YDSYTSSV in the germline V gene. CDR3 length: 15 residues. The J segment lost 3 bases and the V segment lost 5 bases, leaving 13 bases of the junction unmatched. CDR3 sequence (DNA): TGTGCCACCTGGGGTGCGCAACTGATTTATTATAAGAAACTCTTT. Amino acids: CATWGAQLIYYKKLF.

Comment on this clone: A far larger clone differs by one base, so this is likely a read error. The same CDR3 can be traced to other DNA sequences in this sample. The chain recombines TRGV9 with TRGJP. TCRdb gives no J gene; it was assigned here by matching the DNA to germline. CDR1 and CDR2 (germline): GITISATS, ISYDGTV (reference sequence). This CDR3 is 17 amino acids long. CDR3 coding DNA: TGTGCCTTGTGGGAGGTGCTCCAAGAGCTGGGCAAAAAAATCAAGGTATTT. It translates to CALWEVLQELGKKIKVF.

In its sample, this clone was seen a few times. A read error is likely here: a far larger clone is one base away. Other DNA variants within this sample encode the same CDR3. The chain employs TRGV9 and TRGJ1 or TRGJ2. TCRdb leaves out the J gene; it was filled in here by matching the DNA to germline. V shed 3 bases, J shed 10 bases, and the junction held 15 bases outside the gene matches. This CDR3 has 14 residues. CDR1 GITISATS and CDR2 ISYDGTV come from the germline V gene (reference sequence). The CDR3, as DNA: TGTGCCTTGTGGGAGCCGCCTCCAACACTGAAGAAACTCTTT. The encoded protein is CALWEPPPTLKKLF.